Listed below are T cell receptor beta chains from one sample, sequenced in a study of blood T cell repertoires in COVID-19. Assay used: immunoSEQ multiplex PCR; TCRdb lists only in-frame clones, some missing. The sample holds a few hundred thousand clones, 75% to 90% seen once. Specimen: PBMCs or T cells enriched from blood (not recorded which). The source is a woman aged 18-29 years in a cohort exposed to, infected with or recovered from COVID-19 (not recorded which). The CDR3 runs from the conserved cysteine through the conserved F or W. A D gene is named only where the DNA matches it firmly. Some rows have no size entry. The others give once, few or many, or a class for an expanded clone.

CDR3 DNA	CDR3 protein	J gene	clone size	V gene	D gene
TGCGCCAGCAGTGATTTCGACTATGGCTACACCTTC	CASSDFDYGYTF	TRBJ1-2	NA	TRBV10-2	NA
TGTGCCAGCAGTCAGGGGGCCGGGGGTTTTGGGCAGTACTTC	CASSQGAGGFGQYF	TRBJ2-7	NA	TRBV11-2	TRBD1
TGTGCCAGCAGTTTGTCCAGGTCGCAGCCCCAGCATTTT	CASSLSRSQPQHF	TRBJ1-5	NA	TRBV27	NA
TGTGCCAGCAGTTACTCGACTAGCGGGAAAATCCATACGCAGTATTTT	CASSYSTSGKIHTQYF	TRBJ2-3	NA	TRBV6-5	TRBD2
TGTGCCAGCAGCCCGGGACAGAACACCGGGGAGCTGTTTTTT	CASSPGQNTGELFF	TRBJ2-2	NA	TRBV28	NA
TGTGCCATCAGTGATCCGGCAGCGGGAGACAATGAGCAGTTCTTC	CAISDPAAGDNEQFF	TRBJ2-1	NA	TRBV10-3	TRBD2
TGTGCCAGCAGCTTAGTGGAGGGGAACGAGCAGTACTTC	CASSLVEGNEQYF	TRBJ2-7	NA	TRBV7-8	NA
TGTGCCAGCAGTGAGGGACAAGGGAATAACTATGGCTACACCTTC	CASSEGQGNNYGYTF	TRBJ1-2	NA	TRBV6-1	NA
TGCGCCAGCAGCCAAATAGTGACCGGGAGCAATCAGCCCCAGCATTTT	CASSQIVTGSNQPQHF	TRBJ1-5	NA	TRBV4-1	NA
TGCGCCAGCAGCTTGGGCCAAAACTACGCCGGGGAGCTGTTTTTT	CASSLGQNYAGELFF	TRBJ2-2	once	TRBV5-1	NA
TGTGCCAGCAGCTTGCAGGCTGGAAACACCATATATTTT	CASSLQAGNTIYF	TRBJ1-3	NA	TRBV5-4	NA
TGTGCCAGTAGTTCCCGCCCCGGGACAGGACCCAATCAGCCCCAGCATTTT	CASSSRPGTGPNQPQHF	TRBJ1-5	NA	TRBV19	TRBD1
TGTGCCACCAGCAGAGGACACGCGAACACCGGGGAGCTGTTTTTT	CATSRGHANTGELFF	TRBJ2-2	NA	TRBV15	NA
TGTGCCAGCAGTTTATCGGGTGGGGGCTACACAGATACGCAGTATTTT	CASSLSGGGYTDTQYF	TRBJ2-3	NA	TRBV27	NA
TGTGCCAGCAGTTCAGGGGGCACTGAAGCTTTCTTT	CASSSGGTEAFF	TRBJ1-1	NA	TRBV2	TRBD1
TGTGCCACCGCCATCGCAAGGGGTGATGATGGCTACACCTTC	CATAIARGDDGYTF	TRBJ1-2	NA	TRBV24-1	NA
TGTGCCAGCTTAGTGAGAAATGAGCAGTTCTTC	CASLVRNEQFF	TRBJ2-1	NA	TRBV12-3/TRBV12-4	NA
TGTGCCAGCAGCAACCAGCGGGAGCGAGAGACCCAGTACTTC	CASSNQRERETQYF	TRBJ2-5	once	TRBV11-2	TRBD2
TGTGCCAGCAGTAGCCGGGGGGTATCCTACGAGCAGTACTTC	CASSSRGVSYEQYF	TRBJ2-7	NA	TRBV6-5	TRBD2
TGTGCCAGCAGTAGAGCCAGGACAGGAAGGAACACCATATATTTT	CASSRARTGRNTIYF	TRBJ1-3	once	TRBV27	TRBD1
TGTGCCAGCAGCTTATCAGGGGGCTTTCCCTCTAGCTCTGGAAACACCATATATTTT	CASSLSGGFPSSSGNTIYF	TRBJ1-3	NA	TRBV7-6	TRBD1
TGTGCCATCAGTACAGGGAATTCACCCCTCCACTTT	CAISTGNSPLHF	TRBJ1-6	NA	TRBV10-3	NA
TGTGCCAGCAGTTGGGATATGGGGGGGGTGAGCTCCTACAATGAGCAGTTCTTC	CASSWDMGGVSSYNEQFF	TRBJ2-1	NA	TRBV28	TRBD2
TGTGCCAGTAGTACCGGACACCCCACTGAAGCTTTCTTT	CASSTGHPTEAFF	TRBJ1-1	NA	TRBV19	NA
TGTGCCAGCAGTGAAGCGTTGTCAGGGGCTGAAGCTTTCTTT	CASSEALSGAEAFF	TRBJ1-1	NA	TRBV2	NA
TGTGCCAGCAGCTTATTTATGAGACTGAGCCTCTCTGGGGCCAACGTCCTGACTTTC	CASSLFMRLSLSGANVLTF	TRBJ2-6	NA	TRBV11-2	NA
TGTGCCAGCAGCTATAGACAGACCGGGGAGCTGTTTTTT	CASSYRQTGELFF	TRBJ2-2	NA	TRBV11-2	NA
TGCGCCAGCAGCTTGATTGAGACCGGGACCGGGGAGCTGTTTTTT	CASSLIETGTGELFF	TRBJ2-2	NA	TRBV5-1	NA
TGTGCCAGTAGTACCACCCGGCCAGGAACCGGGGAGCTGTTTTTT	CASSTTRPGTGELFF	TRBJ2-2	NA	TRBV19	NA
TGTGCCAGTCAGAGGTCCGGACAGCCTTACGAGCAGTACTTC	CASQRSGQPYEQYF	TRBJ2-7	NA	TRBV27	NA
TGTGCCAGCAAAAGGGAGCGTCCAGCCTCTAACTATGGCTACACCTTC	CASKRERPASNYGYTF	TRBJ1-2	NA	TRBV7-6	NA
TGTGCCAGCAGTTCGTATTTAGTTGGGGAGCTGTTTTTT	CASSSYLVGELFF	TRBJ2-2	NA	TRBV6-6	NA
TGCGCCAGCAGGAACCAGGGGGGCTATGAGCAGTTCTTC	CASRNQGGYEQFF	TRBJ2-1	few	TRBV5-1	NA
TGCGCCAGCAGCCAAGAAAAACTAGCGGGAGATGAGCAGTACTTC	CASSQEKLAGDEQYF	TRBJ2-7	NA	TRBV4-1	TRBD2
TGTGCCAGCACCCGAGAAGGCGGGTATGCACGCACTGAAGCTTTCTTT	CASTREGGYARTEAFF	TRBJ1-1	NA	TRBV2	NA
TGTGCCAGCAGTCGACAGGGGGCGCCAACTAATGAAAAACTGTTTTTT	CASSRQGAPTNEKLFF	TRBJ1-4	NA	TRBV28	TRBD1
TGTGCCAGCAGCTTGGGCGGACAGGGGAACTATGGCTACACCTTC	CASSLGGQGNYGYTF	TRBJ1-2	once	TRBV5-4	TRBD1
TGTGCCACCGTAGGAGACCGCCCCTACGAGCAGTACTTC	CATVGDRPYEQYF	TRBJ2-7	once	TRBV27	NA
TGTGCCAGCAGTTACTCGGCGGCTATGAACACTGAAGCTTTCTTT	CASSYSAAMNTEAFF	TRBJ1-1	NA	TRBV6-5	NA